This TCR beta chain was recorded in a study of beta chain features in type 1 diabetes. cDNA synthesis used the whole RNA isolate, giving expressed TCRB sequences. TCRdb keeps only in-frame clones here, not all; method: immunoSEQ multiplex PCR. Altogether about half a million clones are present, about 10% being singletons, with the ten largest covering 0.04% to 0.05%. The ends lost 7 bases at V and 2 bases at J; junction bases unmatched: 6. The CDR3 has 14 residues. The V gene's germline CDR1 is LNHDA and CDR2 SQIVND (reference sequence). Sequenced input: naive CD4+ T cells from blood. The receptor comes from a young woman in good health. This rearrangement joins TRBV19 to TRBJ2-3, with 7 nucleotides matching TRBD2. The CDR3 here is CASNQRGLTDTQYF. The CDR3 DNA is TGTGCCAGTAACCAGCGGGGTCTCACAGATACGCAGTATTTT.